Presented here are 21 T cell receptor beta chains from one specimen sequenced in a study of T cell responses to AZD1222 COVID-19 vaccine. Data came from immunoSEQ multiplex PCR; TCRdb stores just in-frame clones and leaves some out. The data contain roughly 120,000 clones, 88% of them singletons. The sample was peripheral blood, taken on day 0 of AZD1222 vaccination. These receptors originate from an adult in good health.

The genes are TRBV24-1 and TRBJ1-1; D unresolved. Germline lookup yields CDR1 KGHDR and CDR2 SFDVKD. With 5 bases removed from V and 1 base from J, the gap between germline ends came to 4 bases. The CDR3 runs 12 residues. The CDR3 reads CATSGKNTEAFF. CDR3 nucleotides: TGTGCCACCAGTGGAAAGAACACTGAAGCTTTCTTT.

The chain combines TRBV9 with TRBJ1-1; a possible D gene is TRBD1 (6 bases). Germline V gene sequence: CDR1 SGDLS, CDR2 YYNGEE. There are 14 residues in the CDR3. V shed 0 bases and J shed 3 bases, with 9 bases lying between them. CDR3 sequence: CASSVGDRYTEAFF. The CDR3 nucleotides are TGTGCCAGCAGCGTAGGTGACAGGTACACTGAAGCTTTCTTT.

The chain uses TRBV6-5 and TRBJ1-4; D might be TRBD1 (6 bases). With 5 bases removed from V and 6 bases from J, the gap between germline ends came to 16 bases. Per germline, CDR1 MNHEY and CDR2 SVGAGI. The CDR3 is made up of 15 amino acids. This chain's CDR3 is CASSLGGGPDEKLFF. CDR3 bases: TGTGCCAGCAGTCTCGGCGGGGGGCCGGATGAAAAACTGTTTTTT.

The chain combines TRBV30 with TRBJ2-7, with D unclear. The germline V gene encodes CDR1 GTSNPN and CDR2 SVGIG (reference sequence). This CDR3 has 13 amino acids. Trimming pared 4 bases from V and 6 bases from J, leaving 16 bases between. The CDR3 reads CAWIGDSGIEQYF. CDR3 DNA sequence: TGTGCCTGGATTGGGGATTCGGGTATCGAGCAGTACTTC.

CDR3 in amino acids: CASSTRTSGGFNNEQFF. Written as DNA, the CDR3 is TGTGCCAGTAGTACCAGGACTAGCGGGGGGTTTAACAATGAGCAGTTCTTC. This rearrangement joins TRBV19 to TRBJ2-1; 14 bases are a match to TRBD2. V gave up 4 bases and J gave up 5 bases; unmatched junction bases: 7. The CDR3 covers 17 residues. Germline V gives CDR1 LNHDA, CDR2 SQIVND (reference sequence).

There are a few counts of this clone. This sequence joins TRBV28 and TRBJ1-6, with 7 bases fitting TRBD1. The junction had 8 bases not matched to a gene; V was cut back by 5 bases and J by 19 bases. The CDR3 contains 11 residues. From germline, CDR1 is MDHEN and CDR2 SYDVKM. CDR3 coding DNA: TGTGCCAGCAGTCTTACCCGGGACAGACACTTT. Its translation is CASSLTRDRHF.

This chain joins TRBV19 and TRBJ2-6; the D is unclear. Per the germline V gene, CDR1 is LNHDA and CDR2 is SQIVND (reference sequence). Trimming cost V 3 bases and J 18 bases, with 15 bases left between them. The CDR3 length is 12 residues. CDR3 nucleotide sequence: TGTGCCAGTAGTATGGGTACTACAGTCGAGACTTTC. Its protein is CASSMGTTVETF. The variable domain in full, completed from reference TRBV19 and TRBJ2-6, reads DGGITQSPKYLFRKEGQNVTLSCEQNLNHDAMYWYRQDPGQGLRLIYYSQIVNDFQKGDIAEGYSVSREKKESFPLTVTSAQKNPTAFYLCASSMGTTVETFGAGSRLTVL.

This clone was seen once. The chain carries TRBV10-3 and TRBJ1-5; 7 bases are shared with TRBD1. CDR1 ENHRY and CDR2 SYGVKD come from the germline V gene. The CDR3 is 15 residues long. After removal of 3 bases from V and 5 bases from J, the junction contained 7 bases not matched to a gene. The CDR3 spells CAISEARGMDQPQHF. DNA of the CDR3: TGTGCCATCAGTGAAGCCAGGGGGATGGATCAGCCCCAGCATTTT.

The chain has TRBV6-2 or TRBV6-3 and TRBJ1-5; unclear D gene. Trimming removed 5 bases from V and 1 base from J, with 3 bases in between. The CDR3 covers 12 residues. Germline CDR1 is MNHEY and CDR2 is SVGEGT. As DNA, the CDR3 is TGTGCCAGCAGTCGGAGCAATCAGCCCCAGCATTTT. It yields the protein CASSRSNQPQHF.

The rearrangement uses TRBV6-2 or TRBV6-3 and TRBJ1-4; 7 nucleotides match TRBD1. The CDR3 sequence is 16 residues long. Germline CDR1 reads MNHEY; CDR2 reads SVGEGT. V dropped 3 bases and J dropped 0; count of bases not matched to a gene: 4. The CDR3 region is CASSYRQGSTNEKLFF. In DNA, the CDR3 is TGTGCCAGCAGTTATCGACAGGGTTCAACTAATGAAAAACTGTTTTTT.

This clone occurred once. The chain uses TRBV5-1 and TRBJ2-5; 9 bases line up with TRBD1. The CDR3 sequence is 14 residues long. Trimming removed 3 bases from V and 2 bases from J; junction bases left unmatched: 2. Germline CDR1 reads SGHRS; CDR2 reads YFSETQ. The CDR3 region is CASSWGQGQETQYF. In nucleotides, the CDR3 is TGCGCCAGCAGCTGGGGACAGGGACAAGAGACCCAGTACTTC.

V usage is TRBV5-4 and J usage is TRBJ2-2; D remains unclear. Germline CDR1 and CDR2: SGHNT and YYREEE (reference sequence). The ends were cut back, 0 bases at V and 5 bases at J, with 5 bases in the middle. The CDR3 runs 13 residues. The CDR3 spells CASSLVGTGELFF. The CDR3 coding sequence is TGTGCCAGCAGCTTGGTGGGGACCGGGGAGCTGTTTTTT.

Regarding this clone: At the DNA level, this CDR3 is encoded by other sequences in the same sample as well. The rearrangement joins TRBV9 to TRBJ2-3, with 8 positions matching TRBD2. Germline assignment: CDR1 SGDLS and CDR2 YYNGEE. The J segment lost 1 base and the V segment lost 0 bases, leaving 1 base of the junction unmatched. The CDR3 spans 15 residues. CDR3 region: CASSVEAGGTDTQYF. CDR3 in DNA: TGTGCCAGCAGCGTAGAAGCGGGGGGCACAGATACGCAGTATTTT.

The chain couples TRBV24-1 to TRBJ1-3; D is unresolved. V was pared by 4 bases and J by 0 bases, with 6 bases between. CDR3 length equals 14 residues. The germline V gene has CDR1 KGHDR and CDR2 SFDVKD. The CDR3 coding sequence is TGTGCCACCAGTGACAGCCTCTCTGGAAACACCATATATTTT. Translating gives CATSDSLSGNTIYF.

The chain couples TRBV5-1 to TRBJ2-3; D gene unclear. This CDR3 has 15 residues. V lost 0 bases and J lost 0, with 8 bases in between. Germline assignment: CDR1 SGHRS and CDR2 YFSETQ. CDR3 DNA: TGCGCCAGCAGCTTGGGTCCTTTTAGCACAGATACGCAGTATTTT. The encoded protein is CASSLGPFSTDTQYF.

The CDR3 DNA reads TGTGCCAGCTCACCCATAGCTGGGCGGACTGAAGCTTTCTTT. Translation gives CASSPIAGRTEAFF. The V and J genes are TRBV18 and TRBJ1-1, with D uncertain. The CDR3 contains 14 residues. The V gene lost 3 bases and the J gene lost 5 bases, with 13 bases spanning the gap. From germline, CDR1 is KGHSH and CDR2 LQKENI. Full variable domain (missing parts from reference TRBV18 and TRBJ1-1): NAGVMQNPRHLVRRRGQEARLRCSPMKGHSHVYWYRQLPEEGLKFMVYLQKENIIDESGMPKERFSAEFPKEGPSILRIQQVVRGDSAAYFCASSPIAGRTEAFFGQGTRLTVV.

This clone was seen a single time. The genes are TRBV19 and TRBJ2-4, with 16 bases that match TRBD2. The CDR3 has 19 amino acids. V lost 3 bases and J lost 0; bases outside the gene matches: 5. Germline V gene sequence: CDR1 LNHDA, CDR2 SQIVND (reference sequence). This CDR3 is CASSMGTSGRVLAKNIQYF. CDR3 coding DNA: TGTGCCAGTAGTATGGGGACTAGCGGGAGGGTACTAGCCAAAAACATTCAGTACTTC.

Points on this clone: A single base separates this from a much larger clone, so it may be a read error. The chain carries TRBV5-6 and TRBJ1-5; TRBD1 matches at 9 bases. CDR3 length: 15 residues. CDR1 and CDR2 (germline): SGHDT, YYEEEE. Trimming removed 2 bases from V and 1 base from J; junction bases left unmatched: 1. CDR3 in amino acids: CASSLGTGSNQPQHF. CDR3 DNA sequence: TGTGCCAGCAGCTTAGGGACAGGGAGCAATCAGCCCCAGCATTTT.

The chain employs TRBV6-4 and TRBJ1-5; D uncertain. Germline CDR1 is MRHNA and CDR2 is SNTAGT. The CDR3 spans 14 residues. Trimming cost V 3 bases and J 1 base, with 7 bases left between them. CDR3 sequence: CASSEGWSNQPQHF. The CDR3 region has the DNA TGTGCCAGCAGTGAGGGCTGGAGCAATCAGCCCCAGCATTTT.

This clone is a singleton in its sample. V gene TRBV5-4 combines with J gene TRBJ1-1, with D unclear. The CDR3 contains 15 residues. Trimming took 2 bases from V and 0 from J, leaving 11 bases between them. Germline V gives CDR1 SGHNT, CDR2 YYREEE (reference sequence). CDR3 DNA: TGTGCCAGCAGCTTTGGTCCGGCTATGAACACTGAAGCTTTCTTT. Translation: CASSFGPAMNTEAFF.

J is TRBJ1-3 and V is TRBV30; the D is unclear. This CDR3 spans 15 amino acids. CDR1 and CDR2 (germline): GTSNPN, SVGIG (reference sequence). V shed 0 bases and J shed 0 bases, with 9 bases lying between them. The CDR3 reads CAWSVLQSSGNTIYF. Here the CDR3 DNA reads TGTGCCTGGAGTGTACTCCAGAGCTCTGGAAACACCATATATTTT.